The present T cell receptor (beta chain) was sequenced within a study of T cell responses to AZD1222 COVID-19 vaccine. Study at large: Pooled samples include second doses given at about 4 or 12 weeks.

TCRdb's table, derived via immunoSEQ multiplex PCR, lists solely in-frame clones and lacks some. Among more than 100,000 clones listed, roughly 86% were seen once. Note on this clone: Its antigen is unknown.

General observations from the study: Unmutated variant regions are reportedly targeted by nearly half of spike-specific TCRs. Only 5 or 6 AZD1222 recipients were seropositive at baseline. Rises in breadth and depth of Spike-specific TCRs came after two AZD1222 doses.

The CDR3 is 18 amino acids. V shed 5 bases, J shed 7 bases, and the junction held 14 bases outside the gene matches. Germline V gene sequence: CDR1 SGHVS, CDR2 FQNEAQ. The V call is TRBV7-8, the J call TRBJ2-2, with TRBD2 identical over 12 bases. This sample comprised peripheral blood, obtained on day 0 of AZD1222 vaccination. This receptor was identified in an adult in good health. This CDR3 is CASSPSGTSGLLGGELFF. CDR3 in DNA: TGTGCCAGCAGCCCCTCCGGGACTAGCGGGTTGCTTGGCGGGGAGCTGTTTTTT.